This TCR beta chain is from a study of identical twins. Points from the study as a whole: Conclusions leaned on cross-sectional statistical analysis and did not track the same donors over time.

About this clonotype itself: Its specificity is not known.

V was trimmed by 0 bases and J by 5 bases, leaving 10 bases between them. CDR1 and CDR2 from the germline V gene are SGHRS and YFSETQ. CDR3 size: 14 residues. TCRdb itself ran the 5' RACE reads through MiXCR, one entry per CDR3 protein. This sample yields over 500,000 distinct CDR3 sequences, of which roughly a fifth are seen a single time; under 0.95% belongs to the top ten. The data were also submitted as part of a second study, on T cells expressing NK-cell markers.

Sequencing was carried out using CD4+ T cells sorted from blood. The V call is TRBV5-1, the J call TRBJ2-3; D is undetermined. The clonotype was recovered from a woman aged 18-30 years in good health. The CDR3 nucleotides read TGCGCCAGCAGCTTGGGCTCGCCGCGAGATACGCAGTATTTT. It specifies CASSLGSPRDTQYF.